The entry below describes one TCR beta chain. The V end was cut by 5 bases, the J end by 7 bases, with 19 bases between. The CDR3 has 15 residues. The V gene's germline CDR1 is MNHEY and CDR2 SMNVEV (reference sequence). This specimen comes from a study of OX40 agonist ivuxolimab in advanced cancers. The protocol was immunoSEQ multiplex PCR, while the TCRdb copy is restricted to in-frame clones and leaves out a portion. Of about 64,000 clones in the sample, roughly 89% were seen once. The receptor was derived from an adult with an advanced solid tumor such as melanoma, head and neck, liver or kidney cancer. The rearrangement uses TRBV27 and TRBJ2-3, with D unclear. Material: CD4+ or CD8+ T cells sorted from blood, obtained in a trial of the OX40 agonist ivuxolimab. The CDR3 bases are TGTGCCAGCAGTCTCCAAGGAAGGACGGCGCATACGCAGTATTTT. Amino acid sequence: CASSLQGRTAHTQYF.